This T cell receptor beta chain was recovered during a study of blood T cell repertoires in COVID-19. Generated by immunoSEQ multiplex PCR, the TCRdb table keeps only in-frame clones and is missing some. Found here are over 100,000 clones, roughly 81% of them singletons; the top ten hold approximately 1.5%. The germline gives CDR1 LNHDA, CDR2 SQIVND (reference sequence). This CDR3 has 15 amino acids. The V end lost 6 bases, the J end lost 3 bases, and 15 bases lay between the germline ends. The V call is TRBV19, the J call TRBJ2-4, with TRBD2 as a possible D gene (5 bases). The sequence was collected from a man aged 40-50 years with acute or convalescent COVID-19. Input material: peripheral blood. The CDR3 DNA sequence: TGTGCCAGTAGCCCGGGATCTGGCGGCAAAAACATTCAGTACTTC. Amino acids: CASSPGSGGKNIQYF.